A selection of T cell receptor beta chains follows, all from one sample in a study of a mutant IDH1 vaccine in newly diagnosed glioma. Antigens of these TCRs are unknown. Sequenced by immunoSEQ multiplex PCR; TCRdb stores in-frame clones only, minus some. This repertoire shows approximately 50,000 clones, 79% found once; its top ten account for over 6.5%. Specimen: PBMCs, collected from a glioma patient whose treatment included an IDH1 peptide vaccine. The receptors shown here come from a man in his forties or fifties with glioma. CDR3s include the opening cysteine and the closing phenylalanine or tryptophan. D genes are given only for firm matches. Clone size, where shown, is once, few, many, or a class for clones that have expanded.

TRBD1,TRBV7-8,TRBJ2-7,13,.,TGTGCCAGCAGCCTCGGACAGGGGCAAGAGCAGTACTTC,CASSLGQGQEQYF
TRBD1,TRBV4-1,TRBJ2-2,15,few,TGCGCCAGCAGCCCCGAACAGGGGGCCACCGGGGAGCTGTTTTTT,CASSPEQGATGELFF
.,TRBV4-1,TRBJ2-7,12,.,TGCGCCAGCAGCCAAGGAGGCTACGAGCAGTACTTC,CASSQGGYEQYF
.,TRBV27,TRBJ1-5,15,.,TGTGCCAGCAGTTCCCAATACCCGGGGGGTCAGCCCCAGCATTTT,CASSSQYPGGQPQHF
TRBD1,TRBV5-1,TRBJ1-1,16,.,TGCGCCAGCAGCTTTGGACAGGGTGTAATGAACACTGAAGCTTTCTTT,CASSFGQGVMNTEAFF
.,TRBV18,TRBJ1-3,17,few,TGTGCCAGCTCACCACAACAGTCCATAAACTCTGGAAACACCATATATTTT,CASSPQQSINSGNTIYF
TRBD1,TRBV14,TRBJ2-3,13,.,TGTGCCAGCAGCCAAGATGCGGGGACAGGGGGGTATTTT,CASSQDAGTGGYF
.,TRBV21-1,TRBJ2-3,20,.,TGTGCCAGCAGCAATCTCCTGGGAACAAGGGGGACAAGCGGCACAGATACGCAGTATTTT,CASSNLLGTRGTSGTDTQYF
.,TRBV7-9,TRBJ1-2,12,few,TGTGCCAGCAGCGTCGGGTCGGGTGGCTACACCTTC,CASSVGSGGYTF
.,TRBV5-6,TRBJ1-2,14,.,TGTGCCAGCAGCCCGACCGCTTCGTCCTATGGCTACACCTTC,CASSPTASSYGYTF
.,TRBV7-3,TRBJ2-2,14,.,TGTGCCAGCAGCTCAACAGGGATTGCCGGGGAGCTGTTTTTT,CASSSTGIAGELFF
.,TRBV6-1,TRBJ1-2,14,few,TGTGCCAGCAGTGAATCGTGGGGGTCCGGTGGCTACACCTTC,CASSESWGSGGYTF
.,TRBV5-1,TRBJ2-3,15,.,TGCGCCAGCAGCCTACAAACTACAGGGTTAGATACGCAGTATTTT,CASSLQTTGLDTQYF
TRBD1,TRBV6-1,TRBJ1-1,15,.,TGTGCCAGCAGTGCCGGGACAGCTAGCAACACTGAAGCTTTCTTT,CASSAGTASNTEAFF
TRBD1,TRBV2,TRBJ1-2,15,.,TGTGCCAGCAGTGAGCTCTACAGGGGGTCCTATGGCTACACCTTC,CASSELYRGSYGYTF
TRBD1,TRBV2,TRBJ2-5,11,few,TGTGCCAGCCTACAGGGGGGAACCCAGTACTTC,CASLQGGTQYF
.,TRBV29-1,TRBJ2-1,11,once,TGCAGCGGGGTTACCTACAATGAGCAGTTCTTC,CSGVTYNEQFF
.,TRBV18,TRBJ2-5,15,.,TGTGCCAGCTCACCACTGGAGGGCTCCAAAGAGACCCAGTACTTC,CASSPLEGSKETQYF
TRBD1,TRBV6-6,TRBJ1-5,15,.,TGTGCCAGCAGCCCGGGACAGGCTTTCGGGCAGCCCCAGCATTTT,CASSPGQAFGQPQHF
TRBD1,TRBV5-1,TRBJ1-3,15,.,TGCGCCAGCAGCTATAGGACAGGCGACGGAAACACCATATATTTT,CASSYRTGDGNTIYF
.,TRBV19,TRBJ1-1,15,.,TGTGCCAGTAGTTGGGGCTGGACAGTGAACACTGAAGCTTTCTTT,CASSWGWTVNTEAFF
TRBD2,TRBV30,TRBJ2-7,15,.,TGTGCCTGGAGTGCCTTGTCCGGGACTAGCGGGGAGCAGTACTTC,CAWSALSGTSGEQYF
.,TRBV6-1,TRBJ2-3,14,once,TGTGCCAGCAGTGAAGTATGGCCCACAGATACGCAGTATTTT,CASSEVWPTDTQYF